What follows is one T cell receptor beta chain and its context. Its antigen is unidentified. Those who donated, Caucasian adults without exception, all lived in Nashville, Tennessee. The CDR3 has 16 residues. From germline, CDR1 is MNHEY and CDR2 SMNVEV (reference sequence). V dropped 5 bases and J dropped 4 bases, with 18 bases sitting between them. This record comes from a study of shared clonotypes between healthy human individuals. Study summary: Three CD4 naive, three CD4 memory, two CD8 naive and one CD8 memory plate were used per donor.

General observations from the study: The naive CD4 repertoires of a few donors were compared, and approximately 5.3% of clonotypes were shared.

Assay: immunoSEQ multiplex PCR; the TCRdb copy retains only in-frame clones and omits some. This sample carries under 1,100,000 clones, about four fifths of them seen once, and the ten largest clones take 0.6% to 0.75%. The rearrangement uses TRBV27 and TRBJ2-1; the D gene is possibly TRBD2 (5 bases). Sequencing was performed on memory CD4+ T cells from PBMCs. The subset denotes: CD45RA-negative fraction. The origin of this receptor is a man younger than 30 in good health. Some clones in this sample may be carry-over from other donors' samples. The CDR3 loop is CASSPRTRDRYNEQFF. The DNA of the CDR3 is TGTGCCAGCAGTCCGCGGACTCGCGACCGATACAATGAGCAGTTCTTC.